What follows are 21 T cell receptor beta chains derived from one specimen sequenced in a study of CD8 T cells in ankylosing spondylitis (dated by TCRdb to about 2017). Library creation used 5' RACE. Sequencing was carried out with an Illumina HiSeq 2500. TCRdb reanalyzed the raw reads on its own, using fastp at Q25 for trimming and MiXCR for clone calling, and kept in-frame beta chains. Merged by CDR3 protein, the rows form single entries marked with the most common genes and DNA. The sample contains some 300,000 distinct CDR3 sequences, around 21% of them found a single time. The top ten hold 3.5% to 4.5% of the sample. Sequenced material: blood, either unsorted or a sorted T cell fraction (not recorded which). Receptor source: a female donor with ankylosing spondylitis or in good health (not recorded which).

This clonotype was observed many times. CDR3 residues: CSVEPGGSEQYF. In DNA, the CDR3 is TGCAGCGTTGAGCCAGGGGGGTCCGAGCAGTACTTC. V usage is TRBV29-1 and J usage is TRBJ2-7, with D maybe TRBD1 (7 bases). This CDR3 comprises 12 residues. Trimming pared 3 bases from V and 6 bases from J, leaving 12 bases between. Per germline, CDR1 SQVTM and CDR2 ANQGSEA.

The chain uses TRBV15 and TRBJ2-3; D gene unclear. This CDR3 is built from 16 residues. Trimming left V 5 bases short and J 1 base short, with 16 bases between. The V gene's germline CDR1 is LNHNV and CDR2 YYDKDF (reference sequence). CDR3 bases: TGTGCCACCAGCGGGCTGTCGGCAGGCGGCACAGATACGCAGTATTTT. Translated: CATSGLSAGGTDTQYF.

This clonotype occurred a few times. The chain recombines TRBV3-1 with TRBJ2-5; tentatively, D is TRBD2 (5 bases). V was trimmed by 0 bases and J by 7 bases, leaving 15 bases between them. CDR1 LGHDT and CDR2 YNNKEL come from the germline V gene (reference sequence). This CDR3 is 15 amino acids long. The DNA for the CDR3 is TGTGCCAGCAGCCAAGACCTCCGGGGTGGCGGGACCCAGTACTTC. Translating gives CASSQDLRGGGTQYF.

The gene calls are TRBV4-3 and TRBJ2-3; 9 bases align to TRBD1. The CDR3 loop spans 16 amino acids. Trimming removed 4 bases from V and 5 bases from J; junction bases left unmatched: 10. CDR1 LGHNA and CDR2 YSLEER come from the germline V gene. This CDR3 is CASSLNRGRPGDTQYF. In DNA, the CDR3 is TGCGCCAGCAGCCTTAACAGGGGGCGTCCCGGAGATACGCAGTATTTT.

This CDR3 is CSAGEGDQPQHF. CDR3 nucleotides: TGCAGTGCGGGGGAAGGGGATCAGCCCCAGCATTTT. This chain uses TRBV20-1 with TRBJ1-5; a possible D gene is TRBD1 (5 bases). Germline V gene sequence: CDR1 DFQATT, CDR2 SNEGSKA (reference sequence). V was trimmed by 6 bases and J by 5 bases, leaving 11 bases between them. CDR3 length: 12 amino acids.

This chain joins TRBV12-3 or TRBV12-4 and TRBJ1-2, with D maybe TRBD1 (6 bases). The CDR3 consists of 14 residues. The germline V and J ends were trimmed by 1 base and 2 bases, with 8 bases remaining between them. The CDR3 DNA sequence: TGTGCCAGCAGTTTAGACAGGGAGAACTATGGCTACACCTTC. Translated, it gives CASSLDRENYGYTF.

The chain is built from TRBV12-3 or TRBV12-4 and TRBJ2-5, with 7 bases matching TRBD2. The CDR3 is 14 amino acids. Trimming at V came to 5 bases and at J to 0 bases, leaving 3 bases not matched to a gene. The CDR3 sequence is CASSPRGYQETQYF. In DNA form, the CDR3 reads TGTGCCAGCAGTCCGCGGGGGTACCAAGAGACCCAGTACTTC.

This chain joins TRBV5-1 and TRBJ2-2; 7 nucleotides line up with TRBD2. The CDR3 length is 19 residues. J was trimmed by 2 bases and V by 4 bases; bases with no gene match: 17. Germline V gene sequence: CDR1 SGHRS, CDR2 YFSETQ. CDR3 nucleotide sequence: TGCGCCAGCAGCCCCGGTCCCCCTTGGAGCGGGAAAAACACCGGGGAGCTGTTTTTT. Translating it yields CASSPGPPWSGKNTGELFF.

This clonotype showed up just a few times. CDR3 in amino acids: CATSRDRVWFF. CDR3 nucleotides: TGTGCCACCAGCCGGGACAGGGTATGGTTCTTC. The chain is built from TRBV24-1 and TRBJ2-1, with 9 bases lining up with TRBD1. Germline values: CDR1 KGHDR, CDR2 SFDVKD. With V trimmed by 7 bases and J by 15 bases, 6 bases remained unmatched. The CDR3 contains 11 residues.

This clonotype was seen only a few times. DNA of the CDR3: TGTGCCAGCAGCTTAGCGCAGTCTAGCCAGTTCAATGAGCAGTTCTTC. This encodes CASSLAQSSQFNEQFF. The chain combines TRBV7-2 with TRBJ2-1, with D possibly being TRBD2 (5 bases). V was shortened by 0 bases and J by 6 bases, with 15 bases between the two germline ends. Germline CDR1 and CDR2: SGHTA and FQGNSA. CDR3 length equals 16 residues.

In its sample, this clonotype was seen a few times. The CDR3 spells CASSYGGKTQYF. DNA of the CDR3: TGTGCCAGCAGTTACGGGGGCAAGACCCAGTACTTC. The J gene is TRBJ2-5, the V gene TRBV6-5, with D tentatively TRBD1 (6 bases). CDR3 length equals 12 residues. Trimming took off 2 bases at V and 6 bases at J, with 7 bases between the two ends. Germline values: CDR1 MNHEY, CDR2 SVGAGI.

The rearrangement joins TRBV30 to TRBJ2-3; TRBD2 matches at 11 bases. This CDR3 comprises 17 residues. V lost 4 bases, J lost 0 bases, and 9 bases stayed unmatched. CDR1 and CDR2 from the germline V gene are GTSNPN and SVGIG (reference sequence). CDR3 coding DNA: TGTGCCTGGACCCGGATCTCTAGCGGGAGGAGCACAGATACGCAGTATTTT. The encoded protein is CAWTRISSGRSTDTQYF.

This clonotype was counted only a few times. The chain combines TRBV7-2 with TRBJ2-7; D tentatively reads TRBD1 or TRBD2 (6 bases each). This CDR3 comprises 13 residues. The V end lost 10 bases, the J end lost 4 bases, and 17 bases lay between the germline ends. Germline lookup yields CDR1 SGHTA and CDR2 FQGNSA. The CDR3 is CATRGAGGYEQYF. CDR3 nucleotides: TGTGCCACGAGGGGGGCAGGAGGGTACGAGCAGTACTTC. Supplemented by reference TRBV7-2 and TRBJ2-7, the full variable domain reads GAGVSQSPSNKVTEKGKDVELRCDPISGHTALYWYRQSLGQGLEFLIYFQGNSAPDKSGLPSDRFSAERTGGSVSTLTIQRTQQEDSAVYLCATRGAGGYEQYFGPGTRLTVT.

CDR3 in amino acids: CASSPRTGLTPDTQYF. In DNA, the CDR3 is TGTGCCAGCAGCCCTCGGACAGGGCTTACTCCCGATACGCAGTATTTT. The chain employs TRBV9 and TRBJ2-3; 8 bases are a match to TRBD1. Germline CDR1 is SGDLS and CDR2 is YYNGEE. The CDR3 has 16 amino acids. After removal of 4 bases from V and 6 bases from J, the junction contained 13 bases not matched to a gene.

The CDR3 DNA follows: TGCGCCAGCAGCCAAGTAGCGGGAGCCCGCTACGAGCAGTACTTC. It encodes CASSQVAGARYEQYF. V gene TRBV4-3 combines with J gene TRBJ2-7, with 9 bases matching TRBD2. The germline V gene has CDR1 LGHNA and CDR2 YSLEER. The CDR3 totals 15 residues. The junction had 4 bases not matched to a gene; V was cut back by 1 base and J by 3 bases.

This clonotype has more than one count but fewer than ten. V is TRBV20-1 and J is TRBJ2-5; possibly TRBD1 or TRBD2 for D (7 bases each). This CDR3 has 12 amino acids. Germline CDR1 reads DFQATT; CDR2 reads SNEGSKA (reference sequence). The CDR3 loop is CSGRSGGVGQYF. The CDR3 coding sequence is TGCAGCGGTCGTTCAGGGGGGGTGGGCCAGTACTTC.

This clonotype has just a few counts. This sequence joins TRBV6-5 and TRBJ2-7, with 11 bases identical to TRBD2. Germline V gene sequence: CDR1 MNHEY, CDR2 SVGAGI. The CDR3 length is 16 residues. J was trimmed by 5 bases and V by 0 bases; bases with no gene match: 6. The CDR3 loop reads CASSYSKLAGVNEQYF. As DNA, the CDR3 is TGTGCCAGCAGTTACTCGAAACTAGCGGGAGTGAACGAGCAGTACTTC.

The chain uses TRBV12-3 or TRBV12-4 and TRBJ2-1, with 12 nucleotides matching TRBD2. CDR3 length: 15 residues. V was clipped by 6 bases and J by 4 bases; unmatched bases: 4. CDR3 region: CASRVGLAGYNEQFF. The DNA of the CDR3 is TGTGCCAGCAGAGTCGGACTAGCGGGATACAATGAGCAGTTCTTC.

CDR3 nucleotides: TGCAGTGCTACTGGGGCCCCGTCCTCCTACGAGCAGTACTTC. This gives the protein CSATGAPSSYEQYF. The chain carries TRBV20-1 and TRBJ2-7; tentatively, D is TRBD1 (5 bases). Trimming took off 4 bases at V and 0 bases at J, with 13 bases between the two ends. The CDR3 length is 14 residues. Germline CDR1 is DFQATT and CDR2 is SNEGSKA (reference sequence).

The chain links TRBV29-1 to TRBJ1-1; no definite D call. The V end was cut by 7 bases, the J end by 6 bases, with 21 bases between. Germline V CDR1 and CDR2: SQVTM, ANQGSEA. This CDR3 comprises 14 residues. The CDR3 spells CSGNSHGLSPEAFF. DNA for the CDR3: TGCAGCGGAAATTCTCACGGGCTCTCCCCTGAAGCTTTCTTT.

This clonotype occurred a few times. This chain connects TRBV12-3 or TRBV12-4 to TRBJ1-1; possibly TRBD1 for D (5 bases). The CDR3 has 16 residues. V was clipped by 5 bases and J by 1 base, with 17 bases between them. The CDR3, as DNA: TGTGCCAGCAGTCCGCCTGGGGGGAGGCAGAACACTGAAGCTTTCTTT. As protein: CASSPPGGRQNTEAFF.